Sequencing of this T cell receptor beta chain was carried out in a study of T-cell memory formation after mild COVID-19. Via MiXCR, TCRdb re-called the 5' RACE reads, giving one row per CDR3 protein. The sample shows some 450,000 distinct CDR3 sequences, roughly 18% of them seen only once. Germline V gives CDR1 ENHRY, CDR2 SYGVKD. There are 14 residues in the CDR3. The receptor comes from a man aged 18 to 29 who had mild COVID-19 (a few samples of this study predate the infection). Cell type and time point are not known. The genes are TRBV10-3 and TRBJ1-5; weak D call: TRBD1 (5 bases). The specimen was PBMCs or a T cell subset sorted from them (not recorded which). The CDR3 sequence is CATTAGSDRQPQHF. The CDR3 region has the DNA TGTGCGACAACGGCAGGGTCCGATCGTCAGCCCCAGCATTTT.